This is a list of T cell receptor beta chains from one sample in a study of cytomegalovirus exposure and HLA in healthy donors. Here immunoSEQ multiplex PCR was the method, and the copy in TCRdb shows in-frame clones only, minus some. The sample contains approximately 150,000 clones, approximately 80% of which appear only once. The source material was PBMCs. The source of these receptors is a woman between 40 and 50 years old in good health and CMV-seronegative. Each CDR3 is given with its conserved first and last residue. D genes are given only for firm matches. Clone size appears in some rows only: once, few, many, or a class for an expanded clone.

TRBJ2-3,TRBV4-2,TRBD2,.,TGTGCCAGCAGCCTGCCCCCCGGCGGGAGTCCAGATACGCAGTATTTT,CASSLPPGGSPDTQYF
TRBJ2-7,TRBV5-1,.,.,TGCGCCAGCAGCTTGCCCCGGACTTCCGAGCAGTACTTC,CASSLPRTSEQYF
TRBJ2-3,TRBV18,TRBD1,.,TGTGCCAGCTCACCACCGAGGACAGGGTACACAGATACGCAGTATTTT,CASSPPRTGYTDTQYF
TRBJ1-1,TRBV7-9,.,.,TGTTCCAGCAGCTTAGTTCAAGTCAGGGGTAAGGACACTGAAGCTTTCTTT,CSSSLVQVRGKDTEAFF
TRBJ1-2,TRBV6-5,.,.,TGTGCCAGCAGTTATAGCCCCCGGTCTCCCTTTGGCTACACCTTC,CASSYSPRSPFGYTF
TRBJ1-5,TRBV2,.,.,TGTGCCAGCACCGAAAGGGGGATGGGGGGGGGACAGCCCCAGCATTTT,CASTERGMGGGQPQHF
TRBJ2-2,TRBV29-1,TRBD1,.,TGCAGCGTGGGGACAGGGGCGGAGCTGTTTTTT,CSVGTGAELFF
TRBJ2-5,TRBV5-4,.,.,TGTGCCAGCAGTCAGGGGTCGGACAGAACAGAGACCCAGTACTTC,CASSQGSDRTETQYF
TRBJ2-2,TRBV7-9,.,.,TGTGCCAGCAGCTTAGTTCAGGGGAACACCGGGGAGCTGTTTTTT,CASSLVQGNTGELFF
TRBJ2-5,TRBV6-4,TRBD2,.,TGTGCCAGCAGTGATATAGCGGGAGCGGCCCAGTACTTC,CASSDIAGAAQYF
TRBJ2-3,TRBV6-4,TRBD2,.,TGTGCCAGCAGTGAACGGACTAGTTCGGATTTACATTTT,CASSERTSSDLHF
TRBJ1-2,TRBV19,.,.,TGTGCCAGCACCCGCCTCGGCGGCGTAAGCGATGGCTACACCTTC,CASTRLGGVSDGYTF
TRBJ2-2,TRBV29-1,.,.,TGCAGCGTCCAGGGTGGAGTAAGGTCCCCGAACACCGGGGAGCTGTTTTTT,CSVQGGVRSPNTGELFF
TRBJ2-2,TRBV7-3,TRBD1,.,TGTGCCAGCAGCTCCGACAGGGGAGGGGAGCTGTTTTTT,CASSSDRGGELFF
TRBJ2-3,TRBV11-1,.,.,TGTGCCAGCAGCCCGCAGGGTTTCACAGATACGCAGTATTTT,CASSPQGFTDTQYF
TRBJ2-7,TRBV30,.,.,TGTGCCTGGAGTAAAACGAGAGAGCAGTACTTC,CAWSKTREQYF
TRBJ2-5,TRBV15,TRBD1,.,TGTGCCACCAGCAGAGATCAGGGGGCATGGGGGACCCAGTACTTC,CATSRDQGAWGTQYF
TRBJ2-7,TRBV20-1,.,.,TGCAGTGCATATAGCCCCTACGAGCAGTACTTC,CSAYSPYEQYF
TRBJ1-1,TRBV4-1,.,once,TGCGCCAGCAGCCAAGGTCAGGGCCCGAACACTGAAGCTTTCTTT,CASSQGQGPNTEAFF
TRBJ1-4,TRBV28,.,.,TGTGCCAGCAGACCAACAGGGAATCCTCCAAAAAAACTGTTTTTT,CASRPTGNPPKKLFF
TRBJ2-3,TRBV10-3,.,.,TGTGCCACGAGTGATCGTGATACGCAGTATTTT,CATSDRDTQYF